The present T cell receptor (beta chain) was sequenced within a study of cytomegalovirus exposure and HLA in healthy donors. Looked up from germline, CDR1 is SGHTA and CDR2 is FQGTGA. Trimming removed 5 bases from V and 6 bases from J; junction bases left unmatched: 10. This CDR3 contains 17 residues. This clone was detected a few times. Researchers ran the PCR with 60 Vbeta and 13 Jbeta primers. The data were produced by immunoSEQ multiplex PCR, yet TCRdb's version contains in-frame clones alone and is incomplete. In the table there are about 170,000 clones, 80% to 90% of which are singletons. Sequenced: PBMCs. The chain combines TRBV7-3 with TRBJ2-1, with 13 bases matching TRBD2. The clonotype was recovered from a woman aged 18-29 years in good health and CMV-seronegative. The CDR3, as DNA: TGTGCCAGCAGCCCCGAAGCTAGGACTAGCGGGGGCAATGAGCAGTTCTTC. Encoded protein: CASSPEARTSGGNEQFF.